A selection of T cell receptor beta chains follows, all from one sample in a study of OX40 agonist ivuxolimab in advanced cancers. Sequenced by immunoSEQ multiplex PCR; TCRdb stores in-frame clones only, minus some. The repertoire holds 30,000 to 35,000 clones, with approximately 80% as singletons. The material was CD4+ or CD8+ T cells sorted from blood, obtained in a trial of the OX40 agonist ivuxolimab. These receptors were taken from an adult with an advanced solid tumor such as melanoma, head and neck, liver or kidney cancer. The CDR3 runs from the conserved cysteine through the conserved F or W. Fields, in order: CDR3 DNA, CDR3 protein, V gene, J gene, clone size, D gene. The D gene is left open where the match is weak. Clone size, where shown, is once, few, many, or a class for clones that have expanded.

TGTGCCAGCAGTGAACGGGGTAGGGGACCTTACGAGCAGTACTTC	CASSERGRGPYEQYF	TRBV6-1	TRBJ2-7	NA	NA
TGTGCCAGCAGCTTTTTAGGACCCACCTACGAGCAGTACTTC	CASSFLGPTYEQYF	TRBV5-6	TRBJ2-7	NA	NA
TGTGCCAGCAGTTCTCCCGGGACCTGGGATTCACCCCTCCACTTT	CASSSPGTWDSPLHF	TRBV28	TRBJ1-6	NA	NA
TGCGCCAGCACCACGGACCTGACCGGGGAGCTGTTTTTT	CASTTDLTGELFF	TRBV10-1	TRBJ2-2	NA	NA
TGTGCCAGCAGTGAAGGGGGCAGGGCCTGGCGTGGGACCCAGTACTTC	CASSEGGRAWRGTQYF	TRBV2	TRBJ2-5	NA	NA
TGTGCCAGCCGTACGGGCGGGAGTGGTAAGACCCAGTACTTC	CASRTGGSGKTQYF	TRBV28	TRBJ2-5	NA	TRBD2
TGTGCCAGCAGTTCACCCGTGGGGAATTCACCCCTCCACTTT	CASSSPVGNSPLHF	TRBV28	TRBJ1-6	NA	NA
TGTGCCAGCTCAATTGGAGTCTCCTACGAGCAGTACTTC	CASSIGVSYEQYF	TRBV18	TRBJ2-7	NA	NA
TGTGCTAGTGATCTCACGGGACGTCGGGCGAACACTGAAGCTTTCTTT	CASDLTGRRANTEAFF	TRBV12-5	TRBJ1-1	NA	NA
TGTGCCTGGAGGCCGACTGTGCGGGGAGGGCTGTTTTTT	CAWRPTVRGGLFF	TRBV30	TRBJ2-2	once	NA
TGTGCCAGCAGTGAAAATTCGGTGTACGGCCAGCCCCAGCATTTT	CASSENSVYGQPQHF	TRBV2	TRBJ1-5	NA	NA
TGTGCCAGCAGTTTATCGGTGAACACTGAAGCTTTCTTT	CASSLSVNTEAFF	TRBV9	TRBJ1-1	NA	NA
TGTGCCAGCAGTTCCAGGGGTGAGGGCAATCAGCCCCAGCATTTT	CASSSRGEGNQPQHF	TRBV6-1	TRBJ1-5	NA	NA
TGTGCCACCAGCAGAGTAGAGGGATCGAGCCAGTTCTTC	CATSRVEGSSQFF	TRBV15	TRBJ2-1	once	NA
TGTGCCATCGGGGGGACAGGGGGATCACCCCTCCACTTT	CAIGGTGGSPLHF	TRBV27	TRBJ1-6	NA	TRBD1
TGTGCCAGCAGCCGTTCTGGGGAAAGGGGAGAAAAACTGTTTTTT	CASSRSGERGEKLFF	TRBV5-6	TRBJ1-4	once	NA
TGTGCCAGCAGCCGAGGGACAGGGAAAGAGACCCAGTACTTC	CASSRGTGKETQYF	TRBV7-4	TRBJ2-5	NA	TRBD1
TGTGCCAGCGGACAGGGAGGCCACTATGGCTACACCTTC	CASGQGGHYGYTF	TRBV14	TRBJ1-2	few	TRBD1
TGCGCCAGCAGCCCCGGGACTAGCGGGGGACTCTACGAGCAGTACTTC	CASSPGTSGGLYEQYF	TRBV5-1	TRBJ2-7	NA	TRBD2
TGCAGCGTTGCCCAACAGAATCAGCCCCAGCATTTT	CSVAQQNQPQHF	TRBV29-1	TRBJ1-5	few	NA
TGTGCCAGCAGCCCGGACAGTGCAGGGGAGCAGTACTTC	CASSPDSAGEQYF	TRBV5-4	TRBJ2-7	NA	NA
TGTGCCAGCAGCTTGTTTAACGGACTAGCGGGGGGCAGCGAGCAGTGCTTC	CASSLFNGLAGGSEQCF	TRBV5-4	TRBJ2-7	NA	TRBD2
TGCAGTGCTAGGGCCTACGAGCAGTACTTC	CSARAYEQYF	TRBV20-1	TRBJ2-7	NA	NA
TGTGCCAGCAGCTTAGGCACGGGAGGGGTCGATGAGCAGTTCTTC	CASSLGTGGVDEQFF	TRBV11-2	TRBJ2-1	NA	TRBD2